The text below deals with one TCR beta chain. Its binding antigen is unknown. Base qualities were left out, and no much larger clone turns up one base away. This sample was taken from a study of T cell responses to AZD1222 COVID-19 vaccine (dated by TCRdb to the early 2020s). Describing the broader study: TCR sequencing was performed for 233 trial participants, of whom roughly 200 were given two doses of AZD1222 and about 25 were given two doses of MenACWY control vaccine. Trial participants were enrolled by age into 18-55, 56-69 and 70-plus year subgroups, with about 150, 28 and 57 TCR-sequenced participants respectively.

The time point tag for this specimen amounts to: about 28 days (+/-7) after the second vaccine dose. AZD1222 recipients whose second dose came at about 4 weeks and those whose second dose came at about 12 weeks were combined into one group, since spike-specific TCR depth and breadth did not differ between the two schedules. Vaccinee samples came from UK trials COV001 and COV002, including a single-blind randomized controlled phase 2/3 trial of AZD1222 (ChAdOx1 nCoV-19) in healthy adults. For TCRbeta chain sequencing, PBMC samples were collected from trial participants at day 0 and at day 28 after the second dose. CDR1 and CDR2, looked up from the germline V gene, are SGHTA and FQGTGA. V trim: 6 bases; J trim: 7 bases; unmatched bases: 8. From the cysteine through the phenylalanine, the CDR3 covers 16 amino acids. Only the CDR3 DNA is retained, 48 bases long and in frame from the first base. The CDR3 regions of human TCRbeta chains were analyzed by immunosequencing. The published analysis was carried out like this. Repertoire TCRs were matched against a reference library of SARS-CoV-2-specific TCRs generated with the MIRA antigen-specificity platform. Breadth meant the fraction of unique TCRs that were SARS-CoV-2-associated, whereas depth meant the fraction of total T cells that were SARS-CoV-2-associated. Each spike-specific TCR was assigned to its reactive spike region and to a CD4 or CD8 class using the MIRA data. Log10-transformed breadth and depth values were compared by one-way ANOVA with Sidak's multiple comparisons tests. The clones in this table, taken by TCRdb from immuneACCESS, are in-frame only. Not every clone is retained; where verified, under half of the shortfall comes from an unresolved V gene, and the cause of the rest is unknown. That table furnishes V, J and clone size, whereas the DNA furnished D and trimming. This sample is represented by approximately 120,000 clones; roughly 86% of them were singletons. Jointly, the top ten make up roughly 4.5% of the sample.

What the study reported, not specific to this receptor: Nearly half of unique spike-specific TCRs reportedly recognized epitopes outside regions mutated in the B.1.351 and B.1.1.7 variants. Conclusions about previously exposed vaccinees were limited because only a handful of AZD1222 recipients were SARS-CoV-2 seropositive at baseline. Because no samples from the day 14 peak response were available, repertoires could be characterized only after the peak T cell response. CD4 TCRs associated with the vaccine covered the entire spike protein, and the dominant responses were in regions 160-218 and 743-854. A significant rise in spike-specific TCR breadth and depth was observed after two AZD1222 doses relative to day 0 and relative to MenACWY recipients. Most participants were white British and females outnumbered males, and the authors suggested that clonal diversity may have been underestimated. In the small 56-69-year group, the increase in depth fell short of significance, most likely because of low power.

This specimen consisted of peripheral blood, obtained 28 days after the second AZD1222 dose. The receptor comes from an adult who received the AZD1222 COVID-19 vaccine. The sequence is built from TRBV7-3 and TRBJ2-1, with TRBD2 matching 14 junction bases. The bases read TGTGCCAGCAGATCCCCGGGACTAGCGGGAGTTAATGAGCAGTTCTTC. This translates into CASRSPGLAGVNEQFF. With the rest looked up from the reference TRBV7-3 and TRBJ2-1 genes rather than sequenced, the full variable domain is GAGVSQTPSNKVTEKGKYVELRCDPISGHTALYWYRQSLGQGPEFLIYFQGTGAADDSGLPNDRFFAVRPEGSVSTLKIQRTERGDSAVYLCASRSPGLAGVNEQFFGPGTRLTVL.